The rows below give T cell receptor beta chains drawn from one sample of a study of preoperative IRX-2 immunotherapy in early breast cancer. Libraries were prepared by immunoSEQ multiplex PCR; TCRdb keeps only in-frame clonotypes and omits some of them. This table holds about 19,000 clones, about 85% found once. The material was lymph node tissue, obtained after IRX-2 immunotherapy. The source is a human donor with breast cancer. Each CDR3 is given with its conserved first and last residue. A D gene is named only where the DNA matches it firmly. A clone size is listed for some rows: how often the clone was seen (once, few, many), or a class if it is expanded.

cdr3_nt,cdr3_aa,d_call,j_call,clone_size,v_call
TGTGCCACCAGCGTGGGGGTGGCAAACTATGGCTACACCTTC,CATSVGVANYGYTF,.,TRBJ1-2,.,TRBV15
TGTGCCAGCAGCCAAATAGGGGCCGCTAATGAAAAACTGTTTTTT,CASSQIGAANEKLFF,.,TRBJ1-4,.,TRBV14
TGTGCCACCCGACGGTGGACTAGCGGAACTGCGGGGGCAGATACGCAGTATTTT,CATRRWTSGTAGADTQYF,TRBD2,TRBJ2-3,.,TRBV25-1
TGTGCCATCAGCCGGACAGGGGGAAATGGAAACACCATATATTTT,CAISRTGGNGNTIYF,TRBD1,TRBJ1-3,.,TRBV6-8
TGTGCCAGCAGTCGGCAGGGGGCCGTGGAGACCCAGTACTTC,CASSRQGAVETQYF,TRBD1,TRBJ2-5,.,TRBV11-3
TGTGCCAGCAGTACCGCCGGAGGAGGGGGCTACGAGCAGTACTTC,CASSTAGGGGYEQYF,.,TRBJ2-7,.,TRBV6-8
TGTGCCAGCACCCACGACAGGGTCTATGGCTACACCTTC,CASTHDRVYGYTF,TRBD1,TRBJ1-2,.,TRBV6-8
TGTGCCAGCAGTGGTGACCACTCTGGAAACACCATATATTTT,CASSGDHSGNTIYF,.,TRBJ1-3,.,TRBV6-8
TGTGCCAGCAGTTTCGAGGGGGCGCGGAGAGGCTACACCTTC,CASSFEGARRGYTF,TRBD1,TRBJ1-2,.,TRBV6-8
TGTGCCAGCAGCTTAGGCCTGTCTAACTATGGCTACACCTTC,CASSLGLSNYGYTF,.,TRBJ1-2,.,TRBV7-5
TGCAGCGTTGAAGACCCCTTAACCGGGGAGCTGTTTTTT,CSVEDPLTGELFF,.,TRBJ2-2,.,TRBV29-1
TGTGCCAGCAGCTTGGTCCGTCAGGGCGGCGAGCAGTACTTC,CASSLVRQGGEQYF,.,TRBJ2-7,.,TRBV7-4
TGTGCCAGTAAGAGGACTAGCGGTCCAGGATCGACGCAGTATTTT,CASKRTSGPGSTQYF,TRBD2,TRBJ2-3,.,TRBV19
TGTGCCAGCAGTTACTCGGAATTAGACAGCAAACCCTTCTACGACAACGAGCAGTACTTC,CASSYSELDSKPFYDNEQYF,.,TRBJ2-7,.,TRBV6-8
TGTGCCACCTTAGCGGGGGTTGGTGAGCAGTTCTTC,CATLAGVGEQFF,TRBD2,TRBJ2-1,.,TRBV28
TGTGCCAGCTCACAACTGGGACAGGCCACCACAGATACGCAGTATTTT,CASSQLGQATTDTQYF,TRBD1,TRBJ2-3,.,TRBV18
TGTGCCACCAGGGAGAGCACAGATACGCAGTATTTT,CATRESTDTQYF,.,TRBJ2-3,.,TRBV28
TGTGCCAGCAGCGAGCGGGCTAGCACAGATACGCAGTATTTT,CASSERASTDTQYF,.,TRBJ2-3,.,TRBV9
TGTGCCAGCAGGACCGGGACGGGCTTTGGGACTAATGAAAAACTGTTTTTT,CASRTGTGFGTNEKLFF,.,TRBJ1-4,.,TRBV28
TGCGCCAGCAGCCATATGTTGAGAAGGACAAGAGATGAAAAACTGTTTTTT,CASSHMLRRTRDEKLFF,.,TRBJ1-4,.,TRBV1
TGTGCCAGTAGTATCCCCATGCATTTGGACAGAGGAAGCAATCAGCCCCAGCATTTT,CASSIPMHLDRGSNQPQHF,.,TRBJ1-5,.,TRBV19
TGCGCCAGCAGTCAATCATGGGGGGAATCGGACAGCACCTACGAGCAGTACTTC,CASSQSWGESDSTYEQYF,.,TRBJ2-7,once,TRBV23-1
TGTGCCAGCAGGCAACAGGGGAACACTGAAGCTTTCTTT,CASRQQGNTEAFF,.,TRBJ1-1,.,TRBV2
TGCGCCAGCAGCTTGGATAGCGGCAGCTCCTACAATGAGCAGTTCTTC,CASSLDSGSSYNEQFF,.,TRBJ2-1,.,TRBV5-1
TGTGCCAGTAGTCCTCGACAGGGGCCAATGAACACTGAAGCTTTCTTT,CASSPRQGPMNTEAFF,TRBD1,TRBJ1-1,.,TRBV19
TGTGCCAGCAGTGATGAGAGTCATCGAAATCAGCCCCAGCATTTT,CASSDESHRNQPQHF,.,TRBJ1-5,.,TRBV6-8
TGTGCCAGCAGTTACTCGGGGGGTTTCGCACCCCTCCACTTT,CASSYSGGFAPLHF,.,TRBJ1-6,.,TRBV6-8
TGTGCCAGCAGGCAGACAGGGGAATCCTACGAGCAGTACTTC,CASRQTGESYEQYF,TRBD1,TRBJ2-7,once,TRBV6-8
TGTGCCAGCAGCCCCCACTGGGGACAGGGAGTTTCTCAGTACTTC,CASSPHWGQGVSQYF,TRBD1,TRBJ2-5,.,TRBV11-3
TGTGCCAGCAGCTTTGAGAGGGGTAATGGCTACACCTTC,CASSFERGNGYTF,.,TRBJ1-2,.,TRBV7-1
TGTGCCAGCAGGATTGGACTGTACGAGCAGTACTTC,CASRIGLYEQYF,.,TRBJ2-7,.,TRBV28
TGTGCCAGCATGCTGGGGGGGTTGGTGGAGACCCAGTACTTC,CASMLGGLVETQYF,TRBD2,TRBJ2-5,.,TRBV11-3
TGCGCCAGCAGCTTAGGGACATTGGGGATGAACACTGAAGCTTTCTTT,CASSLGTLGMNTEAFF,.,TRBJ1-1,.,TRBV5-1
TGTGCCAGTAGACCGCGGGGGACCACAACTAATGAAAAACTGTTTTTT,CASRPRGTTTNEKLFF,.,TRBJ1-4,.,TRBV19
TGTGCCAGCAGTCCCAATCAAAGCCGACAGGGGCGTCGGCATTGGCCCCAGCATTTT,CASSPNQSRQGRRHWPQHF,TRBD1,TRBJ1-5,.,TRBV6-8
TGTGCCTGGAGTGTACAGCGGGGGGGCACAGATACGCAGTATTTT,CAWSVQRGGTDTQYF,TRBD2,TRBJ2-3,few,TRBV30
TGTGCCAGCAGCTCGGGACAGGAATGGTTCTATGATGGCTACACCTTC,CASSSGQEWFYDGYTF,TRBD1,TRBJ1-2,.,TRBV11-3
TGCGCCAGCAGTCAAGTTTCCCTCTATGGCTACACCTTC,CASSQVSLYGYTF,.,TRBJ1-2,.,TRBV23-1
TGTGCCAGCAGGGGACTAGCGAAATACAATGAGCAGTTCTTC,CASRGLAKYNEQFF,TRBD2,TRBJ2-1,.,TRBV27
TGTGCCAGTAGTATGGGTCGGGACAGGGCTATCCCTGAAGCTTTCTTT,CASSMGRDRAIPEAFF,TRBD1,TRBJ1-1,.,TRBV19
TGTGCCAGTAGTGGTAGGGGACCTTTTACTGAAGCTTTCTTT,CASSGRGPFTEAFF,.,TRBJ1-1,.,TRBV19
TGTGCCAGCAGACCCGGACTAGCCTCGGGAGATACGCAGTATTTT,CASRPGLASGDTQYF,TRBD2,TRBJ2-3,.,TRBV6-7
TGCGCCAGCAGCTTGGCAGCGGGAGGCCTCTACAATGAGCAGTTCTTC,CASSLAAGGLYNEQFF,TRBD2,TRBJ2-1,once,TRBV5-1
TGTGCCTGGAGTGACGGGGCATCCTACGAGCAGTACTTC,CAWSDGASYEQYF,.,TRBJ2-7,few,TRBV30
TGTGCCAGCAGTTTATTAGGGGACAGGTTCACCCAAAACTATGGCTACACCTTC,CASSLLGDRFTQNYGYTF,TRBD1,TRBJ1-2,.,TRBV28
TGTGCCAGCAGCGTGGGGACTAGTGGCACCGGGGAGCTGTTTTTT,CASSVGTSGTGELFF,TRBD2,TRBJ2-2,once,TRBV9
TGTGCCAGCAGTGAAGCGTACGGGGCAGGGGTCCCCTCTGGCTACACCTTC,CASSEAYGAGVPSGYTF,.,TRBJ1-2,.,TRBV9
TGTGCCAGCAGAGGGAGGTCTGGAAACACCATATATTTT,CASRGRSGNTIYF,.,TRBJ1-3,.,TRBV2
TGTGCCAGCCAGGGTTTCGACGAGCAGTACTTC,CASQGFDEQYF,.,TRBJ2-7,once,TRBV12-5
TGTGCCATCAAGGGGCAGGGCTTTAGCAATCAGCCCCAGCATTTT,CAIKGQGFSNQPQHF,.,TRBJ1-5,.,TRBV10-3
TGTGCCAGCTCCCGGACAGGGGACAACACCGGGGAGCTGTTTTTT,CASSRTGDNTGELFF,TRBD1,TRBJ2-2,.,TRBV18
TGTGCCAGCAGTCTAGGACAGATAGAATATGGCTACACCTTC,CASSLGQIEYGYTF,.,TRBJ1-2,.,TRBV28
TGTGCCAGCATTAGAGCCGGGACACCTTATAATTCACCCCTCCACTTT,CASIRAGTPYNSPLHF,.,TRBJ1-6,.,TRBV6-8
TGTGCCAGCAGCTTAAGTTCCAACACTGAAGCTTTCTTT,CASSLSSNTEAFF,.,TRBJ1-1,.,TRBV7-4
TGTGCCAGTAGTATTCCGGGGGCGCCTGAAGGCTACACCTTC,CASSIPGAPEGYTF,.,TRBJ1-2,.,TRBV19
TGTGCCAGCAGGACAGGGGACAATCCGAATCAGCCCCAGCATTTT,CASRTGDNPNQPQHF,.,TRBJ1-5,.,TRBV22-1
TGTGCCAGCAGTGAGAACAGGGCTGGCAATGAGCAGTTCTTC,CASSENRAGNEQFF,.,TRBJ2-1,.,TRBV6-8
TGTGCCAGCAGTGAAGTTAGGGGAGAGACCCAGTACTTC,CASSEVRGETQYF,.,TRBJ2-5,.,TRBV6-1
TGCGCCAGCAGCTTGGGGGGACAGGGGGCCCAAGAGACCCAGTACTTC,CASSLGGQGAQETQYF,TRBD1,TRBJ2-5,once,TRBV5-1